The 10 T cell receptor beta chains below all came from one sample that was sequenced in a study of blood T cells in healthy people across ages. Primers used in a second PCR of about 7 to 11 cycles were a sample-barcoded 5' primer and a J-beta primer mix. MiXCR, applied by TCRdb to the 5' RACE reads, yields one record per CDR3 protein. The table lists some 1.5 million distinct CDR3 sequences, 28% of them singletons. What was sequenced was blood. These TCRs come from a woman between 25 and 40 years old in good health.

This clonotype was detected only once. This chain joins TRBV20-1 and TRBJ1-3, with TRBD1 as a possible D gene (5 bases). CDR1 is DFQATT and CDR2 is SNEGSKA in the germline V gene (reference sequence). Deletions cut 5 bases from V and 0 bases from J, with 14 bases between. The CDR3 length is 15 residues. DNA for the CDR3: TGCAGTGCTCGCACCCGGGACGTCTCTGGAAACACCATATATTTT. Residues: CSARTRDVSGNTIYF.

The chain carries TRBV6-6 and TRBJ2-3; 10 nucleotides match TRBD2. Germline V gene data show CDR1 as MNHNY and CDR2 as SVGAGI (reference sequence). This CDR3 has 13 amino acids. J lost 5 bases, V lost 8 bases, and 4 bases had no gene match. DNA for the CDR3: TGTGCCAGCCAGCGGGAGGGCCTAGATACGCAGTATTTT. It encodes CASQREGLDTQYF.

The chain employs TRBV30 and TRBJ1-4; unclear D gene. V was shortened by 4 bases and J by 5 bases, with 11 bases between the two germline ends. The CDR3 has 13 amino acids. Germline V lookup: CDR1 GTSNPN, CDR2 SVGIG (reference sequence). For the CDR3, the DNA is TGTGCCTGGAATCGGGATAAGAATGAAAAACTGTTTTTT. Translation gives CAWNRDKNEKLFF.

The gene calls are TRBV5-5 and TRBJ1-3; D gene unclear. Germline V CDR1 and CDR2: SGHKS, YYEKEE (reference sequence). V was cut by 2 bases and J by 4 bases, with 13 bases left in between. The CDR3 has 15 residues. The CDR3 is CASSFRYMGGNTIYF. The CDR3 nucleotides read TGTGCCAGCAGCTTCCGCTATATGGGGGGAAACACCATATATTTT.

This clonotype turned up a few times. The CDR3, as DNA: TGTGCCAGCAGACCCAGGGGCGATAGCAATCAGCCCCAGCATTTT. Translated, it gives CASRPRGDSNQPQHF. V usage is TRBV6-5 and J usage is TRBJ1-5, with D perhaps matching TRBD1 (6 bases). V dropped 6 bases and J dropped 0 bases, with 12 bases sitting between them. CDR3 length: 15 amino acids. Germline V gene sequence: CDR1 MNHEY, CDR2 SVGAGI.

This clonotype was counted only a few times. V and J are TRBV7-2 and TRBJ2-2, with 9 bases that match TRBD2. Trimming at V came to 5 bases and at J to 6 bases, leaving 7 bases not matched to a gene. Germline lookup yields CDR1 SGHTA and CDR2 FQGNSA. This CDR3 region has 15 residues. Here the CDR3 reads CASSGAGLAPGELFF. In DNA, the CDR3 is TGTGCCAGCAGCGGGGCGGGACTAGCTCCCGGGGAGCTGTTTTTT.

V and J are TRBV9 and TRBJ2-1; possible D gene TRBD2, 5 bases. The CDR3 runs 14 residues. With 1 base removed from V and 2 bases from J, the gap between germline ends came to 7 bases. The germline V gene encodes CDR1 SGDLS and CDR2 YYNGEE. The CDR3 reads CASSVLATYNEQFF. DNA of the CDR3: TGTGCCAGCAGCGTACTAGCCACCTACAATGAGCAGTTCTTC.

The chain uses TRBV20-1 and TRBJ1-2; 7 bases are a match to TRBD1. V shed 5 bases, J shed 3 bases, and the junction held 6 bases outside the gene matches. Germline V gene sequence: CDR1 DFQATT, CDR2 SNEGSKA (reference sequence). The CDR3 is 13 amino acids. CDR3: CSAATGRDYGYTF. The CDR3 DNA is TGCAGTGCTGCGACAGGGAGGGACTATGGCTACACCTTC.

This clonotype was picked up many times. The chain links TRBV12-5 to TRBJ2-7; D uncertain. Germline V CDR1 and CDR2: LGHNT, FRNRAP. The length of the CDR3 is 12 residues. Trimming removed 1 base at V and 3 bases at J, with 4 bases between. CDR3 bases: TGTGCTAGTGGTTTGGACATCTACGAGCAGTACTTC. Protein: CASGLDIYEQYF.

This clonotype was counted at least ten times. V gene TRBV9 combines with J gene TRBJ1-5; a possible D gene is TRBD1 (5 bases). V lost 2 bases, J lost 0 bases, and 9 bases lay in between. The CDR3 is 15 residues long. Looked up from germline, CDR1 is SGDLS and CDR2 is YYNGEE. The DNA for the CDR3 is TGTGCCAGCAGCGTCTCCGGGGGTAGCAATCAGCCCCAGCATTTT. It encodes CASSVSGGSNQPQHF. The full variable domain, in which reference TRBV9 and TRBJ1-5 provide the parts outside the CDR3, is DSGVTQTPKHLITATGQRVTLRCSPRSGDLSVYWYQQSLDQGLQFLIQYYNGEERAKGNILERFSAQQFPDLHSELNLSSLELGDSALYFCASSVSGGSNQPQHFGDGTRLSIL.